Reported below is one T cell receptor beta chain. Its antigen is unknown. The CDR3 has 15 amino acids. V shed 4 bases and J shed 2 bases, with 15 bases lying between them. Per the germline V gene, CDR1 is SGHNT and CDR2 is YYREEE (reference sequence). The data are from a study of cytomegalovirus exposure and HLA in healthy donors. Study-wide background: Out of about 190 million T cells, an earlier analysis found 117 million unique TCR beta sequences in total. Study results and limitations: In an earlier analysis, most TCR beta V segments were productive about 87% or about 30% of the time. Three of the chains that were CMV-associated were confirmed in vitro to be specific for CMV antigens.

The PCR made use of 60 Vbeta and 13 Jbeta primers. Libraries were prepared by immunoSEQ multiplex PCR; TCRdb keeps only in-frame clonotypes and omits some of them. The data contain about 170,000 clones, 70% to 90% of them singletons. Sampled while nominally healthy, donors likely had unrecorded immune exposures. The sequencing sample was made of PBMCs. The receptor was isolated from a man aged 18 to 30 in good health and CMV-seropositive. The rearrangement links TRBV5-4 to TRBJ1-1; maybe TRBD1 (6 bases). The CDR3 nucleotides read TGTGCCAGCAGCCCTTCAGGGGCTTTAAACACTGAAGCTTTCTTT. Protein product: CASSPSGALNTEAFF. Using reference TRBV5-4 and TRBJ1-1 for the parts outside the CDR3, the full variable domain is ETGVTQSPTHLIKTRGQQVTLRCSSQSGHNTVSWYQQALGQGPQFIFQYYREEENGRGNFPPRFSGLQFPNYSSELNVNALELDDSALYLCASSPSGALNTEAFFGQGTRLTVV.